This T cell receptor beta chain is from a study of OX40 agonist ivuxolimab in advanced cancers. As for the study in general: Dose-escalation patients suffered from hepatocellular carcinoma, melanoma, renal cell or head and neck cancer.

The CDR3 loop spans 15 amino acids. The germline gives CDR1 SGHKS, CDR2 YYEKEE (reference sequence). Trimming at V came to 4 bases and at J to 2 bases, leaving 8 bases not matched to a gene. In the case of this clone: Its antigen remains unidentified.

Profiled with immunoSEQ multiplex PCR; TCRdb holds only in-frame clones, not every one. The sample consists of 7,000 to 9,500 clones, around 70% of them appearing once. Study-level results: Among expanded peripheral T cells, antigen specificity went undetermined. Patients who responded partially at 0.1-3.0 mg/kg showed clonal expansion ranking among the lowest.

Sampling times: baseline, cycle 4 day 1, cycle 7 day 1. This specimen was CD4+ or CD8+ T cells sorted from blood, taken in a trial of the OX40 agonist ivuxolimab. The V call is TRBV5-5, the J call TRBJ2-5, with TRBD2 matching 7 bases. The TCR originated in an adult with an advanced solid tumor such as melanoma, head and neck, liver or kidney cancer. The CDR3 spells CASSAGDGGQETQYF. CDR3 sequence (DNA): TGTGCCAGCAGCGCCGGAGACGGGGGGCAAGAGACCCAGTACTTC.